Listed below are T cell receptor beta chains from one sample, sequenced in a study of PD-L1 blockade in urothelial cancer. Produced via immunoSEQ multiplex PCR; TCRdb's table is partial and in-frame only. This sample carries 20,000 to 25,000 clones, 84% of them seen once, and the ten largest clones take around 9.6%. Sequenced material: PBMCs, taken around atezolizumab (anti-PD-L1) treatment. The receptor source for this set is a man aged 70-80 years with urothelial cancer. Each CDR3 is given with its conserved first and last residue. The D gene is left open where the match is weak. Clone size is not always given. Where it is, it says once, few, many or a class for expanded clones.

NA,TRBD2,TRBJ2-7,TRBV5-1,TGCGCCAGCAGCTTACTACGGGAGGGCCGTTCGGGGGAGCAGTACTTC,CASSLLREGRSGEQYF
NA,TRBD2,TRBJ2-7,TRBV28,TGTGCCAGCAGCCAAAATACGGCTAGCGGCCCCTACGAGCAGTACTTC,CASSQNTASGPYEQYF
NA,TRBD1,TRBJ1-2,TRBV5-1,TGCGCCAGCAGCTTGGTGGACAGGGGGGACTATGGCTACACCTTC,CASSLVDRGDYGYTF
NA,TRBD1,TRBJ1-2,TRBV28,TGTGCCAGCAGTTTGGATATAGGACAGGGGTTCTGGGGCTACACCTTC,CASSLDIGQGFWGYTF
NA,NA,TRBJ1-4,TRBV7-7,TGTGCTAGCACCTTAATGGGTAAGGGGGACCAAGAAAAACTGTTTTTT,CASTLMGKGDQEKLFF
NA,TRBD1,TRBJ2-3,TRBV9,TGTGCCAGCAGCATTGACCGGGACAGGGGCACAGATACGCAGTATTTT,CASSIDRDRGTDTQYF
NA,NA,TRBJ1-2,TRBV5-6,TGTGCCAGCAGCTTGGAAGGCAGGAACTATGGCTACACCTTC,CASSLEGRNYGYTF
NA,TRBD1,TRBJ2-5,TRBV5-1,TGCGCCAGCAGCCTTGGCGGACAGGGGGATATCCAAGAGACCCAGTACTTC,CASSLGGQGDIQETQYF
NA,NA,TRBJ1-4,TRBV19,TGTGCCAGCTATGGGGCCGGCCGTAGCACAACTAATGAAAAACTGTTTTTT,CASYGAGRSTTNEKLFF
NA,NA,TRBJ2-1,TRBV18,TGTGCCAGCTCACCGGGCAGAGACAATGAGCAGTTCTTC,CASSPGRDNEQFF
NA,NA,TRBJ1-1,TRBV19,TGTGCCAGTAGTATTGGGGGGGAGACGAACACTGAAGCTTTCTTT,CASSIGGETNTEAFF
NA,NA,TRBJ2-1,TRBV5-1,TGCGCCAGCAGCACGGGGACTTACACAACGTACAATGAGCAGTTCTTC,CASSTGTYTTYNEQFF
few,NA,TRBJ1-3,TRBV28,TGTGCCAGCGGGACACCGGGAAACACCATATATTTT,CASGTPGNTIYF
NA,NA,TRBJ1-5,TRBV28,TGTGCCAGCAGGGCCCACGGGGATCAGCCCCAGCATTTT,CASRAHGDQPQHF
NA,TRBD1,TRBJ1-5,TRBV5-6,TGTGCCAGCAGCTCTGGGACAGGGGAGGGCCAGCCCCAGCATTTT,CASSSGTGEGQPQHF
NA,TRBD1,TRBJ1-1,TRBV5-4,TGTGCCAGCAGCTCAGGGGACAGGCCATATGAAGCTTTCTTT,CASSSGDRPYEAFF
NA,NA,TRBJ2-2,TRBV25-1,TGTGCCAGCAGTGAATTGGGGCAACGGGAGCTGTTTTTT,CASSELGQRELFF
NA,TRBD1,TRBJ2-3,TRBV6-5,TGTGCCAGCAGTTACTCGACAGGGGGAGATACGCAGTATTTT,CASSYSTGGDTQYF
few,TRBD1,TRBJ1-2,TRBV5-5,TGTGCCAGCAGCTGGGAACAGGGGCCCTATGGCTACACCTTC,CASSWEQGPYGYTF
NA,TRBD1,TRBJ2-7,TRBV11-2,TGTGCCAGCAGTCGACTATCGGGACAGGGAAGGGTCTACGAGCAGTACTTC,CASSRLSGQGRVYEQYF
once,TRBD1,TRBJ1-4,TRBV19,TGTGCCAGTTGCGACAGGGATGGGGAAAAACTGTTTTTT,CASCDRDGEKLFF
NA,NA,TRBJ2-3,TRBV6-4,TGTGCCAGCAGTGACTTGGGCCGCACAGATACGCAGTATTTT,CASSDLGRTDTQYF
NA,NA,TRBJ2-7,TRBV11-2,TGTGCCAGCAGCTTAGGCACAGGCTACGAGCAGTACTTC,CASSLGTGYEQYF
NA,TRBD2,TRBJ2-3,TRBV5-1,TGCGCCAGCAGCTCCTCTCCAGGAGCGGGATTCACAGATACGCAGTATTTT,CASSSSPGAGFTDTQYF
NA,TRBD2,TRBJ2-1,TRBV2,TGTGCCAGCAGTGCGCTAGCGGGCGTGACCAATGAGCAGTTCTTC,CASSALAGVTNEQFF
once,NA,TRBJ2-7,TRBV18,TGTGCCAGCTCACCTAAAGCAGGGTCCTACGAGCAGTACTTC,CASSPKAGSYEQYF
NA,TRBD1,TRBJ1-5,TRBV10-3,TGTGCCATCAGTGAGTCGACAGGGGATCAGCCCCAGCATTTT,CAISESTGDQPQHF
once,NA,TRBJ1-1,TRBV14,TGTGCCAGCAGCCACAAGGACAGCCGAAGAACTGAAGCTTTCTTT,CASSHKDSRRTEAFF
NA,TRBD1,TRBJ2-7,TRBV25-1,TGTGCCAGCAGTGAATTAAGGGACAGGGGCTACGAGCAGTACTTC,CASSELRDRGYEQYF
NA,NA,TRBJ2-1,TRBV7-3,TGTGCCAGCAGCTTAGCTCGACAGTCCAATGAGCAGTTCTTC,CASSLARQSNEQFF
NA,TRBD1,TRBJ1-2,TRBV28,TGTGCCAGCAGTTTACCCCCGGGACAGATCTATGGCTACACCTTC,CASSLPPGQIYGYTF
NA,NA,TRBJ2-7,TRBV5-4,TGTGCCAGCAGCCCTGAAGGGGCTCGCGAGCAGTACTTC,CASSPEGAREQYF
NA,NA,TRBJ2-1,TRBV5-4,TGTGCCAGCCAACAGGCCCAGAAGAATGAGCAGTTCTTC,CASQQAQKNEQFF
NA,TRBD2,TRBJ2-1,TRBV28,TGTGCCAGCAGTTTAACTAGCGGGAGAAATTTTAATGAGCAGTTCTTC,CASSLTSGRNFNEQFF
NA,TRBD2,TRBJ2-3,TRBV19,TGTGCCACCTCCGCGGGGGCAGATACGCAGTATTTT,CATSAGADTQYF
few,NA,TRBJ1-5,TRBV6-1,TGTGCCAGCAGTGAAGCGATGGAGGGCAATCAGCCCCAGCATTTT,CASSEAMEGNQPQHF
NA,NA,TRBJ1-2,TRBV2,TGTGCCAGCAGCGGGAACAGCTATGGCTACACCTTC,CASSGNSYGYTF
NA,NA,TRBJ2-2,TRBV2,TGTGCCAGCCTTGAACTGCTTGACACCGGGGAGCTGTTTTTT,CASLELLDTGELFF
NA,TRBD1,TRBJ1-1,TRBV6-1,TGTGCCAGCAGTGAAGATGTCAGGGGGCGCATGAACACTGAAGCTTTCTTT,CASSEDVRGRMNTEAFF
NA,TRBD1,TRBJ1-1,TRBV19,TGTGCCAGCCACAGGGGAAACACTGAAGCTTTCTTT,CASHRGNTEAFF
NA,NA,TRBJ2-3,TRBV11-3,TGTGCCAGCAGCCGGGACTCCAACACAGATACGCAGTATTTT,CASSRDSNTDTQYF
NA,NA,TRBJ1-5,TRBV25-1,TGTGCCAGCATGAAGAGGCCGGGAAAAAACCATCAGCCCCAGCATTTT,CASMKRPGKNHQPQHF
NA,NA,TRBJ2-7,TRBV18,TGTGCCAGCTCGCAACCCGGCGCAGCGGCTGGTGACGAGCAGTACTTC,CASSQPGAAAGDEQYF
NA,NA,TRBJ2-5,TRBV7-9,TGTGCCAGCAGCTTATTCCTAGAGATGTACCAAGAGACCCAGTACTTC,CASSLFLEMYQETQYF
NA,TRBD1,TRBJ2-7,TRBV7-9,TGTGCCAGCGGAAGGGACAGGGCTCCCTACGAGCAGTACTTC,CASGRDRAPYEQYF
NA,NA,TRBJ2-1,TRBV5-1,TGCGCCAGCAGGCTCAGCGAAAGCAGTGAGCAGTTCTTC,CASRLSESSEQFF
NA,TRBD1,TRBJ2-7,TRBV19,TGTGCCAGTAGTATAGTTGCCGGGACAGGGGGCCGAGAGCAGTACTTC,CASSIVAGTGGREQYF
once,TRBD2,TRBJ2-7,TRBV7-9,TGTGCCAGCAGCTTAGTAGACCTAGCGGAGACGTCCTACGAGCAGTACTTC,CASSLVDLAETSYEQYF
NA,NA,TRBJ1-4,TRBV19,TGTGCCAGTAGTGTCCACTCAACTAATGAAAAACTGTTTTTT,CASSVHSTNEKLFF
NA,NA,TRBJ2-1,TRBV29-1,TGCAGCGTTGAAGATGGTTTGACTGCCGGCAATGAGCAGTTCTTC,CSVEDGLTAGNEQFF
once,NA,TRBJ2-1,TRBV18,TGTGCCAGCTCACCACCTCAGCGCAGCGATGAGCAGTTCTTC,CASSPPQRSDEQFF
NA,TRBD1,TRBJ2-5,TRBV10-3,TGTGCCATCAGGACCGGGACAGGGGGAGAGACCCAGTACTTC,CAIRTGTGGETQYF
NA,TRBD1,TRBJ1-1,TRBV28,TGTGCTCTGCAAGGGACAGGGCATACTGAAGCTTTCTTT,CALQGTGHTEAFF
few,TRBD2,TRBJ2-3,TRBV5-6,TGTGCCAGCAGCTTGCTAGCGGGGGGAGGCACAGATACGCAGTATTTT,CASSLLAGGGTDTQYF